The clone carrying this T cell receptor (beta chain) was observed many times. Its antigen remains unknown. The data were taken from a study of spatial heterogeneity in lung cancer. Study background: Follow-up PBMC samples were sequenced when available, at a median of around 2 years after resection.

The library protocol tagged each TCR cDNA with a unique molecular identifier. TCRdb reprocessed the 5' RACE reads via MiXCR and lists one record per CDR3 protein. This sample has about 70,000 distinct CDR3 sequences, with 8% to 10% found just once. Described time point: blood at routine non-recurrence follow-up after resection. Unsorted tumor, nontumor lung tissue or cryopreserved PBMC supplied the whole RNA. Study-level findings and limits: More often at tumor resection than at routine follow-up, ubiquitous expanded tumor TCRs were detected in the blood.

Trimming removed 2 bases at V and 11 bases at J, with 21 bases between. The CDR3 sequence is 14 residues long. Germline loops: CDR1 GTSNPN, CDR2 SVGIG (reference sequence). The gene calls are TRBV30 and TRBJ1-1; D is uncertain. The starting material was PBMCs, obtained at follow-up. The TCR comes from a female donor with early-stage non-small cell lung cancer. This CDR3 is CAWSKQSPSEDAFF. The DNA for the CDR3 is TGTGCCTGGAGTAAACAGTCGCCCTCGGAGGACGCTTTCTTT.